This T cell receptor (beta chain) was sequenced in a study of early T cells in non-severe SARS-CoV-2 infection. Study observations and caveats: Using VDJdb, the matching emphasized anti-spike CD8 responses while missing private and CD4 specificities.

Unique molecular identifiers were affixed to single, distinct cDNA molecules. TCRdb re-called the 5' RACE reads with MiXCR, one entry per CDR3 protein. This table has tens of thousands of distinct CDR3 sequences, roughly 6.8% appearing once. This clonotype was seen at least ten times. What it binds is unknown. Germline V lookup: CDR1 MNHEY, CDR2 SVGEGT. CDR3 length equals 16 residues. V lost 8 bases and J lost 6; bases outside the gene matches: 13. The receptor was derived from an adult who was a healthcare worker with PCR-confirmed SARS-CoV-2 infection or an uninfected control (not recorded which). J is TRBJ2-1 and V is TRBV6-2 or TRBV6-3, with 10 bases that match TRBD2. The source material was whole blood, sampled at baseline. The CDR3 sequence is CASESSGRPQGNEQFF. The CDR3 region has the DNA TGTGCCAGCGAAAGTAGCGGGAGGCCCCAGGGCAATGAGCAGTTCTTC.